The entry below gives a single T cell receptor beta chain sequence along with its context. Its cognate antigen is unknown. The DNA ends 3 residues before the CDR3 does, and the rest of the CDR3 is filled in from the germline J gene. Assay: immunoSEQ multiplex PCR; the TCRdb copy retains only in-frame clones and omits some. Its table lists some 24,000 clones. The CDR3 has 16 residues. Per the germline V gene, CDR1 is SNHLY and CDR2 is FYNNEI. The V and J ends lost 8 bases and 3 bases respectively, with 20 bases between them. This record comes from a study of T cells in women clearing cervical HPV infection. Study observations and caveats: CIN3+ cases had significantly higher TCR repertoire richness than controls, but evenness did not differ.

The TCR comes from a woman between 18 and 69 years old with a cervical HPV16 infection that either progressed to CIN3+ or cleared (not recorded which). The sequenced sample consisted of blood buffy coat. The V and J genes are TRBV2 and TRBJ1-3; TRBD1 is a possible D gene (6 bases). The DNA read from the CDR3 is TGTGCCAGCGCAGCCACAGGGCGAAACGTTGGAAACACC. Translation gives CASAATGRNVGNT. The whole CDR3 is CASAATGRNVGNTIYF.